The next 14 T cell receptor beta chains were all read from a single sample in a study of CD8+CD57+ T cells in acquired aplastic anemia. CDR3 and TCR beta VDJ profiling relied on genomic DNA as the template. A single record per CDR3 protein comes from TCRdb applying MiXCR to the reads. The sample consists of more than 150,000 distinct CDR3 sequences, 48% of them appearing once. Sequencing involved patients with CD8+CD57+ cell expansion previously shown by flow cytometry. Sequenced sample: sorted CD4+, CD8+, or CD8+CD57+ T cells (not recorded which) from PBMCs. All receptors come from a human donor with aplastic anemia.

The V and J genes are TRBV25-1 and TRBJ1-1; 11 positions match TRBD1. J was trimmed by 4 bases and V by 6 bases; bases with no gene match: 10. The CDR3 loop spans 16 amino acids. Germline lookup yields CDR1 MGHDK and CDR2 SYGVNS. The CDR3 DNA follows: TGTGCCAGCAGCCGGAACCCCGGGACAGGGGGCACTGAAGCTTTCTTT. Translating it yields CASSRNPGTGGTEAFF.

The chain combines TRBV29-1 with TRBJ2-7, with D unresolved. The germline CDR1 and CDR2 sequences are SQVTM and ANQGSEA. V gave up 6 bases and J gave up 6 bases, with 12 bases separating them. The CDR3 has 11 residues. The CDR3, as DNA: TGCAGCGTGACTCTGGGCGGCGAGCAGTACTTC. It codes for CSVTLGGEQYF.

This chain joins TRBV11-2 and TRBJ2-5; D may be TRBD1 or TRBD2 (5 bases each). Germline loops: CDR1 SGHAT, CDR2 FQNNGV. V lost 0 bases, J lost 5 bases, and 10 bases lay in between. The CDR3 is 14 amino acids. Here the CDR3 DNA reads TGTGCCAGCAGCTTAGATCGGGGCTCGGAGACCCAGTACTTC. This gives the protein CASSLDRGSETQYF.

The chain joins TRBV10-3 to TRBJ2-7; 9 bases agree with TRBD1. Looked up from germline, CDR1 is ENHRY and CDR2 is SYGVKD. This CDR3 is built from 14 residues. With 10 bases clipped from V and 5 bases from J, the junction kept 12 bases outside the gene matches. Written as DNA, the CDR3 is TGTGCCAGCTACGACCGGGACAGGGCGCACGAGCAGTACTTC. This gives the protein CASYDRDRAHEQYF.

Turning to this clonotype: A single base separates this from a much larger clone, so it may be a read error. The gene calls are TRBV6-5 and TRBJ2-1, with D unclear. CDR3 length: 12 residues. The germline gives CDR1 MNHEY, CDR2 SVGAGI. The CDR3 DNA follows: TGTGCCAGCAGTTTCCTCTTAGGTGAGCAGCTCTTC. Protein product: CASSFLLGEQLF.

In its sample, this clonotype ranks as medium-sized. The rearrangement uses TRBV19 and TRBJ2-7; D not certain. Trimming removed 0 bases at V and 0 bases at J, with 9 bases between. The CDR3 is 15 amino acids. CDR1 and CDR2 from the germline V gene are LNHDA and SQIVND (reference sequence). The CDR3 is CASSIEVGSSYEQYF. CDR3 bases: TGTGCCAGTAGTATAGAGGTGGGCAGCTCCTACGAGCAGTACTTC.

The V call is TRBV2, the J call TRBJ1-5; D uncertain. Germline values: CDR1 SNHLY, CDR2 FYNNEI. The CDR3 loop spans 13 amino acids. Trimming removed 6 bases at V and 0 bases at J, with 6 bases between. The CDR3: CASRTYSNQPQHF. The CDR3 DNA reads TGTGCCAGCAGGACTTATAGCAATCAGCCCCAGCATTTT.

This clonotype turned up a few times. V usage is TRBV24-1 and J usage is TRBJ1-4; maybe TRBD1 (5 bases). There are 14 residues in the CDR3. Germline values: CDR1 KGHDR, CDR2 SFDVKD. Deletions cut 7 bases from V and 7 bases from J, with 15 bases between. The CDR3 is CATSERGGSEKLFF. CDR3 in DNA: TGTGCCACCAGCGAGAGGGGAGGTAGTGAAAAACTGTTTTTT.

This clonotype has ten or more counts. This chain joins TRBV2 and TRBJ1-2; TRBD1 agrees at 7 bases. J was trimmed by 6 bases and V by 11 bases; bases with no gene match: 12. The CDR3 covers 13 residues. Germline values: CDR1 SNHLY, CDR2 FYNNEI. DNA for the CDR3: TGTGCCGACACCAGGGGGGGCAGGGATGGCTACACCTTC. This sequence encodes CADTRGGRDGYTF.

This clonotype occurred once. This chain connects TRBV19 to TRBJ2-1, with a possible D match to TRBD2 (6 bases). This CDR3 spans 15 amino acids. V shed 6 bases and J shed 9 bases, with 21 bases lying between them. Germline values: CDR1 LNHDA, CDR2 SQIVND (reference sequence). The CDR3 spells CASRGPGEPRFEQFF. For the CDR3, the DNA is TGTGCCAGTAGGGGGCCGGGAGAACCACGCTTTGAGCAGTTCTTC.

V is TRBV7-9 and J is TRBJ2-4; TRBD1 matches at 7 bases. J was trimmed by 3 bases and V by 4 bases; bases with no gene match: 0. The CDR3 covers 13 residues. The germline gives CDR1 SEHNR, CDR2 FQNEAQ (reference sequence). Here the CDR3 DNA reads TGTGCCAGCAGCTACAGGGGCAAAAACATTCAGTACTTC. It codes for CASSYRGKNIQYF.

This clonotype occurred a few times. The genes are TRBV20-1 and TRBJ1-2, with 8 bases fitting TRBD1. The germline V gene encodes CDR1 DFQATT and CDR2 SNEGSKA (reference sequence). The CDR3 runs to 13 residues. Unmatched junction bases numbered 2, after V lost 3 bases and J lost 2 bases. The chain's CDR3 is CSARDRDNYGYTF. The DNA for the CDR3 is TGCAGTGCTAGGGACAGGGACAACTATGGCTACACCTTC.

This clonotype was recorded at least ten times. Its ends do not fully match the called genes, so a read error is possible. The DNA of the CDR3 is TGTGCCAGCAGCGTAGATACAGGGGTCAATCAGCCCCAGCATTTT. This codes for CASSVDTGVNQPQHF. The chain links TRBV11-2 to TRBJ1-5; 7 bases agree with TRBD1. This CDR3 spans 15 amino acids. Germline V gene sequence: CDR1 SGHAT, CDR2 FQNNGV.

V is TRBV12-3 or TRBV12-4 and J is TRBJ2-7; D is unresolved. Deletions cut 1 base from V and 4 bases from J, with 11 bases between. The CDR3 is 14 residues long. Here the CDR3 reads CASSLGGGVYEQYF. CDR3 nucleotides: TGTGCCAGCAGTTTAGGGGGTGGGGTGTACGAGCAGTACTTC.